The 2 T cell receptor beta chains listed next were all sequenced from one sample in a study of CD8 T cells in ankylosing spondylitis. TCRdb independently ran MiXCR on the 5' RACE reads; one entry per CDR3 protein. The profile shows 150,000 to 200,000 distinct CDR3 sequences, around a third of them singletons. Sample: synovial fluid, either unsorted or a sorted T cell fraction (not recorded which). These receptors were collected from a male donor with ankylosing spondylitis.

The chain has TRBV28 and TRBJ1-2; maybe TRBD1 (6 bases). V was pared by 5 bases and J by 1 base, with 14 bases between. This CDR3 contains 15 residues. The germline V gene encodes CDR1 MDHEN and CDR2 SYDVKM. The CDR3: CASSTVRGRNYGYTF. The DNA for the CDR3 is TGTGCCAGCAGTACCGTCCGGGGGCGTAACTATGGCTACACCTTC.

In its sample, this clonotype ranks as medium-sized. The CDR3, as DNA: TGTGCCATCAGTGCTTCAAGTGGCGGGATAAACTACGAGCAGTACTTC. Residues: CAISASSGGINYEQYF. The chain carries TRBV10-3 and TRBJ2-7, with D tentatively TRBD2 (6 bases). Trimming stripped 4 bases from V and 3 bases from J, with 19 bases between. There are 16 residues in the CDR3. Per germline, CDR1 ENHRY and CDR2 SYGVKD.